A single sample is the source of the 21 T cell receptor beta chains below, sequenced in a study of control samples from healthy donors and cancer patients (TCRdb year 2020). The library was obtained by the immunoSEQ multiplex PCR assay. TCRdb's version of the immuneACCESS table is confined to in-frame rearrangements and falls short of the full clone set. An unresolved V gene accounts for under half of the shortfall where checked; the remainder is of unknown origin. The sample table holds about 75,000 clones, of which 94% were seen once. The ten largest make up 6.2% of the sample. The sequenced sample was blood. These receptors originate from a woman aged 40 to 50 in good health.

CDR3 sequence (DNA): TGTGCCAGCAGTTGGAATAGCAATCAGCCCCAGCATTTT. Protein sequence: CASSWNSNQPQHF. J is TRBJ1-5 and V is TRBV2, with D uncertain. Between the trimmed V and J ends, which lost 5 bases and 0 bases, there was a span of 5 bases. CDR1 is SNHLY, CDR2 FYNNEI, per germline. The CDR3 is 13 residues long.

The gene calls are TRBV9 and TRBJ1-1; D unresolved. Trimming cost V 0 bases and J 1 base, with 13 bases left between them. The CDR3 loop spans 16 amino acids. The germline CDR1 and CDR2 sequences are SGDLS and YYNGEE. In nucleotides, the CDR3 is TGTGCCAGCAGCGTAGAAGCCCTACCAAGGAACACTGAAGCTTTCTTT. Encoded protein: CASSVEALPRNTEAFF.

In nucleotides, the CDR3 is TGTGCCAGCAGCCCGGGACAGGGTGGCCCAGATACGCAGTATTTT. Translated: CASSPGQGGPDTQYF. V gene TRBV2 combines with J gene TRBJ2-3; 9 bases fit TRBD1. CDR1 and CDR2 from the germline V gene are SNHLY and FYNNEI. The CDR3 runs 15 residues. The V gene end was trimmed by 6 bases and the J gene end by 4 bases; junction bases not matched to a gene: 8.

The gene calls are TRBV6-4 and TRBJ1-6; perhaps TRBD1 as D (6 bases). CDR3 length: 14 amino acids. CDR1 and CDR2 (germline): MRHNA, SNTAGT. The V end lost 3 bases, the J end lost 14 bases, and 17 bases lay between the germline ends. The DNA of the CDR3 is TGTGCCAGCAGTGAGGAACAGGGAGGATTCACCCTCCACTTT. Its translation is CASSEEQGGFTLHF.

This clone showed up just once. CDR3 in DNA: TGTGCCCGCCATGACAGGCGAGCTAGCACAGATACGCAGTATTTT. It translates to CARHDRRASTDTQYF. The chain carries TRBV30 and TRBJ2-3; a possible D gene is TRBD1 (6 bases). The germline V gene encodes CDR1 GTSNPN and CDR2 SVGIG (reference sequence). V was clipped by 8 bases and J by 0 bases, with 18 bases between them. The CDR3 consists of 15 residues.

The chain uses TRBV6-1 and TRBJ1-1, with 8 bases matching TRBD1. Germline CDR1 reads MNHNS; CDR2 reads SASEGT. The CDR3 length is 15 residues. J gave up 3 bases and V 1 base, and 4 bases lay outside the gene matches. The CDR3 DNA sequence: TGTGCCAGCAGTGAAGGGCAGGGGGCGCACACTGAAGCTTTCTTT. The encoded protein is CASSEGQGAHTEAFF.

V and J are TRBV13 and TRBJ1-2, with D possibly TRBD1 on 5 matching bases. V was trimmed by 2 bases and J by 7 bases, leaving 14 bases between them. The CDR3 length is 14 residues. Germline V gene data show CDR1 as PRHDT and CDR2 as FYEKMQ (reference sequence). The CDR3 nucleotides are TGTGCCAGCAGCTTACAAGGGCCCGGGGGTGGCTACACCTTC. Encoded protein: CASSLQGPGGGYTF.

This rearrangement joins TRBV14 to TRBJ2-7; 9 bases agree with TRBD2. This CDR3 is 15 amino acids long. Trimming took 4 bases from V and 2 from J; bases not matched to a gene: 6. Per the germline V gene, CDR1 is SGHDN and CDR2 is FVKESK. The CDR3 region is CASSLVAGATYEQYF. Here the CDR3 DNA reads TGTGCCAGCAGCCTGGTAGCGGGAGCCACCTACGAGCAGTACTTC. The variable domain in full, completed from reference TRBV14 and TRBJ2-7, reads EAGVTQFPSHSVIEKGQTVTLRCDPISGHDNLYWYRRVMGKEIKFLLHFVKESKQDESGMPNNRFLAERTGGTYSTLKVQPAELEDSGVYFCASSLVAGATYEQYFGPGTRLTVT.

The chain carries TRBV7-9 and TRBJ2-2, with 7 bases matching TRBD1. The germline V gene encodes CDR1 SEHNR and CDR2 FQNEAQ (reference sequence). The V gene end was trimmed by 5 bases and the J gene end by 6 bases; junction bases not matched to a gene: 6. The CDR3 is made up of 14 amino acids. CDR3 amino acids: CASSVGQVSGELFF. CDR3 bases: TGTGCCAGCAGCGTCGGACAGGTCTCCGGGGAGCTGTTTTTT.

The gene calls are TRBV10-3 and TRBJ1-4, with 9 bases aligning to TRBD1. The V and J ends lost 6 bases and 7 bases, in that order; junction bases with no gene match: 6. Germline lookup yields CDR1 ENHRY and CDR2 SYGVKD. The CDR3 covers 14 residues. This CDR3 is CAISTGTGSEKLFF. The CDR3 nucleotides are TGTGCCATCAGCACCGGGACAGGGTCTGAAAAACTGTTTTTT.

The J gene is TRBJ1-1, the V gene TRBV6-6, with D possibly matching TRBD1 (6 bases). This CDR3 has 14 residues. The V gene lost 6 bases and the J gene lost 11 bases, with 22 bases spanning the gap. Germline V gives CDR1 MNHNY, CDR2 SVGAGI (reference sequence). The CDR3 DNA sequence: TGTGCCAGCAGCCTGGACAGACCACCGACGGAGGCTTTCTTT. Translated, it gives CASSLDRPPTEAFF.

This chain uses TRBV12-5 with TRBJ2-3, with a possible D match to TRBD2 (5 bases). Germline V gives CDR1 LGHNT, CDR2 FRNRAP. The CDR3 runs 13 residues. Trimming took off 7 bases at V and 4 bases at J, with 12 bases between the two ends. CDR3 DNA sequence: TGTGCTAGTGATTCCGGGGAGCCAGATACGCAGTATTTT. It specifies CASDSGEPDTQYF.

This rearrangement joins TRBV19 to TRBJ2-7, with D hard to call. CDR1 LNHDA and CDR2 SQIVND come from the germline V gene (reference sequence). The CDR3 has 11 residues. V shed 4 bases and J shed 5 bases, with 6 bases lying between them. The CDR3 loop is CASSNANEQYF. CDR3 coding DNA: TGTGCCAGTAGTAACGCAAACGAGCAGTACTTC.

J is TRBJ1-1 and V is TRBV19, with D maybe TRBD1 (5 bases). Trimming shortened V by 4 bases and J by 2 bases, and 8 bases separated the two germline ends. Germline CDR1 reads LNHDA; CDR2 reads SQIVND (reference sequence). The CDR3 runs 13 residues. The CDR3 is CASSTQGNTEAFF. The CDR3 DNA follows: TGTGCCAGTAGTACGCAGGGAAACACTGAAGCTTTCTTT.

The chain employs TRBV7-6 and TRBJ1-6, with a tentative D call TRBD1 (6 bases). The CDR3 extends over 18 amino acids. Trimming left V 1 base short and J 7 bases short, with 20 bases between. Germline V gene data show CDR1 as SGHVS and CDR2 as FNYEAQ. The CDR3 loop is CASSLDPPGHPSNSPLHF. Here the CDR3 DNA reads TGTGCCAGCAGCTTAGATCCACCGGGACACCCCTCAAATTCACCCCTCCACTTT. The entire variable domain, with the rest obtained from reference TRBV7-6 and TRBJ1-6, is as follows: GAGVSQSPRYKVTKRGQDVALRCDPISGHVSLYWYRQALGQGPEFLTYFNYEAQQDKSGLPNDRFSAERPEGSISTLTIQRTEQRDSAMYRCASSLDPPGHPSNSPLHFGNGTRLTVT.

This chain links TRBV27 with TRBJ1-2, with 9 bases that match TRBD1. The CDR3 is 16 residues long. The germline V gene has CDR1 MNHEY and CDR2 SMNVEV (reference sequence). V shed 2 bases, J shed 5 bases, and the junction held 9 bases outside the gene matches. CDR3 sequence (DNA): TGTGCCAGCAGTTTAGCTTTTAACAGGGGGCGGTATGGCTACACCTTC. It translates to CASSLAFNRGRYGYTF.

The J gene is TRBJ1-1, the V gene TRBV6-1, with D tentatively TRBD1 (6 bases). The CDR3 sequence is 15 residues long. CDR1 is MNHNS and CDR2 is SASEGT in the germline V gene. V was clipped by 1 base and J by 5 bases, with 14 bases between them. The CDR3 is CASSEDWGRRTEAFF. The CDR3 region has the DNA TGTGCCAGCAGTGAAGACTGGGGGCGCCGGACTGAAGCTTTCTTT.

V is TRBV4-3 and J is TRBJ2-1; D unresolved. Trimming shortened V by 0 bases and J by 8 bases, and 8 bases separated the two germline ends. The germline gives CDR1 LGHNA, CDR2 YSLEER. This CDR3 comprises 13 residues. CDR3 DNA: TGCGCCAGCAGCCAAGATAGAAGCGATGAGCAGTTCTTC. This codes for CASSQDRSDEQFF.

The CDR3 DNA reads TGTGCCAGCAGTTACCGGGGCAGGGACTATGGCTACACCTTC. Residues: CASSYRGRDYGYTF. V usage is TRBV6-5 and J usage is TRBJ1-2; tentative D call: TRBD1 (5 bases). The CDR3 has 14 residues. Trimming shortened V by 2 bases and J by 3 bases, and 10 bases separated the two germline ends. The germline V gene encodes CDR1 MNHEY and CDR2 SVGAGI.

The rearrangement uses TRBV10-2 and TRBJ2-7; 10 bases align to TRBD2. Germline loops: CDR1 WSHSY, CDR2 SAAADI. J gave up 6 bases and V 5 bases, and 10 bases lay outside the gene matches. The CDR3 loop spans 15 amino acids. The CDR3, as DNA: TGCGCCAGCAGTCCGGCGGATAGCGGGAGGTTCGAGCAGTACTTC. This codes for CASSPADSGRFEQYF.

The count of this clone is one. Other DNA sequences in the sample encode the same CDR3. The rearrangement uses TRBV19 and TRBJ2-1; D not resolved. This CDR3 has 12 residues. In germline, CDR1 is LNHDA, CDR2 SQIVND (reference sequence). V lost 2 bases, J lost 3 bases, and 2 bases lay in between. CDR3 in amino acids: CASSIIYNEQFF. CDR3 DNA sequence: TGTGCCAGTAGTATAATCTACAATGAGCAGTTCTTC.